The sequence of this T cell receptor (beta chain) was determined in a study of control samples from healthy donors and cancer patients. The J segment lost 7 bases and the V segment lost 6 bases, leaving 11 bases of the junction unmatched. Germline V gene lookup returns CDR1 MNHEY and CDR2 SVGAGI. The CDR3 has 15 amino acids. In its sample, this clone was seen once. Measured with immunoSEQ multiplex PCR; TCRdb has only the in-frame clones, and not every one. The table shows 150,000 or so clones, with approximately 93% occurring only once. Sequencing was done on a sample of blood. This receptor was obtained from a man aged 35-49 years in good health. The rearrangement joins TRBV6-5 to TRBJ2-1; TRBD2 matches 8 bases. The DNA for the CDR3 is TGTGCCAGCAGACCCGGGGCTAGCGGGTCTAATGAGCAGTTCTTC. Translation: CASRPGASGSNEQFF.